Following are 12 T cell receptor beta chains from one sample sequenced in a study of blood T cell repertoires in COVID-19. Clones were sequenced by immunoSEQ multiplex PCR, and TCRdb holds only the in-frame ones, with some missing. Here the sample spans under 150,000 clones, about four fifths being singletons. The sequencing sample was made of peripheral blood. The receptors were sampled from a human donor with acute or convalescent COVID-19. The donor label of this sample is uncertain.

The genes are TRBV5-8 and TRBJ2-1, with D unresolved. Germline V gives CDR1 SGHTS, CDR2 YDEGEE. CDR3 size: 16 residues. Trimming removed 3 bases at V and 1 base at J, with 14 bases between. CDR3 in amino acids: CASSYTPQVSYNEQFF. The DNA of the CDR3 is TGTGCCAGCAGCTATACACCTCAGGTTTCCTACAATGAGCAGTTCTTC. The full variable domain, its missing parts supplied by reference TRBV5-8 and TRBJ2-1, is EAGVTQSPTHLIKTRGQQATLRCSPISGHTSVYWYQQALGLGLQFLLWYDEGEERNRGNFPPRFSGRQFPNYSSELNVNALELEDSALYLCASSYTPQVSYNEQFFGPGTRLTVL.

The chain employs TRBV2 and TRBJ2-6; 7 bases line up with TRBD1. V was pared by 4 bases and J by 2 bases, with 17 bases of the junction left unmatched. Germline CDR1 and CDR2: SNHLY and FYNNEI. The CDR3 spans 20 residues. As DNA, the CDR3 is TGTGCCAGCAGTGGGCTAAACAGGGGCGCCAATTCCGCTGGGGCCAACGTCCTGACTTTC. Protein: CASSGLNRGANSAGANVLTF. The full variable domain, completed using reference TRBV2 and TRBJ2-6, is EPEVTQTPSHQVTQMGQEVILRCVPISNHLYFYWYRQILGQKVEFLVSFYNNEISEKSEIFDDQFSVERPDGSNFTLKIRSTKLEDSAMYFCASSGLNRGANSAGANVLTFGAGSRLTVL.

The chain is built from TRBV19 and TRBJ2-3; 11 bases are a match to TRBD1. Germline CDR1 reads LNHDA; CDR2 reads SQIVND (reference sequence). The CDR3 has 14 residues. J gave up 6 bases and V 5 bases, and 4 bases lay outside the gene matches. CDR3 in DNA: TGTGCCAGTAGTCTGGGACAGGGGGGGGATACGCAGTATTTT. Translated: CASSLGQGGDTQYF.

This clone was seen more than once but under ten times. The CDR3 DNA is TGTGCCAGCAGCCAATCCGGTTATAATGAGCAGTTCTTC. Its translation: CASSQSGYNEQFF. The chain is built from TRBV3-1 (or the pseudogene TRBV3-2) and TRBJ2-1; D ambiguous. The germline gives CDR1 LGHDT, CDR2 YNNKEL (reference sequence). This CDR3 spans 13 amino acids. Trimming stripped 2 bases from V and 7 bases from J, with 9 bases between.

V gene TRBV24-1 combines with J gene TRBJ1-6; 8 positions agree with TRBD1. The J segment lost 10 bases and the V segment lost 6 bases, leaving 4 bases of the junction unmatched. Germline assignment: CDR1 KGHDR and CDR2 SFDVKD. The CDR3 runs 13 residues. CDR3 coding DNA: TGTGCCACCAGTCGGACAGGGAGGTCACCCCTCCACTTT. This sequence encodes CATSRTGRSPLHF.

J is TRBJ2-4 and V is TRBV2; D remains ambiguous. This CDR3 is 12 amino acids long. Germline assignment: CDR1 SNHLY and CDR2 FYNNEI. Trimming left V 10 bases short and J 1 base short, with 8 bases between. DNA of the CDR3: TGTGCCACCTCCGGGGCCAAAAACATTCAGTACTTC. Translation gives CATSGAKNIQYF.

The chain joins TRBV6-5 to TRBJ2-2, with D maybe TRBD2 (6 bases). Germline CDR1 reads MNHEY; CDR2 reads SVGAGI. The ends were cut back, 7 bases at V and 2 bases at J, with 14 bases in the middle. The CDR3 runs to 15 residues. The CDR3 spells CASTGGALNTGELFF. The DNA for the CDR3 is TGTGCCAGCACCGGCGGGGCCCTCAACACCGGGGAGCTGTTTTTT.

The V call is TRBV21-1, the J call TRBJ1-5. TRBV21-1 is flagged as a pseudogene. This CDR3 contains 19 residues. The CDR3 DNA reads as TGTGCCAGCCCCATGGGGGGTAGTATATTGTTGGGAAGCAATCAGCCCCAGCATTTT. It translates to CASPMGGSILLGSNQPQHF.

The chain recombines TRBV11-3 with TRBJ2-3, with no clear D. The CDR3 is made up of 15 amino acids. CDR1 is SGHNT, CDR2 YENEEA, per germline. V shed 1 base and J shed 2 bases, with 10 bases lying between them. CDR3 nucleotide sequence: TGTGCCAGCAGCTTAGGAGAGACTCCCACAGATACGCAGTATTTT. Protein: CASSLGETPTDTQYF.

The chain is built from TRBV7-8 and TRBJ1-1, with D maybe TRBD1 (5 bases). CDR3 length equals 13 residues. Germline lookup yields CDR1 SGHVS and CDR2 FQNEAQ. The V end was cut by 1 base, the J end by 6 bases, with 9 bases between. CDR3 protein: CASSLEGIAEAFF. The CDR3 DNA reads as TGTGCCAGCAGCTTAGAGGGGATCGCTGAAGCTTTCTTT.

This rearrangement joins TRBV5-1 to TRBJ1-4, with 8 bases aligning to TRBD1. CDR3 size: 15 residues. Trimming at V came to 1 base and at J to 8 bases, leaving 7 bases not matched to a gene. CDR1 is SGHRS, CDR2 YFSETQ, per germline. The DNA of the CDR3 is TGCGCCAGCAGCTTGCTGGCAGGGGGCGTCGAAAAACTGTTTTTT. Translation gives CASSLLAGGVEKLFF.

The CDR3 bases are TGTGCCAGCAGTTCCTACTATGGCTACACCTTC. This codes for CASSSYYGYTF. The chain has TRBV6-5 and TRBJ1-2; no clear D gene. The germline V and J ends were trimmed by 4 bases and 3 bases, with 3 bases remaining between them. The CDR3 extends over 11 amino acids. Germline CDR1 and CDR2: MNHEY and SVGAGI.